Listed below are T cell receptor beta chains from one sample, sequenced in a study of T cells in localized non-small cell lung cancer. Sequencing used immunoSEQ multiplex PCR; TCRdb keeps in-frame clones, though not all of them. The table lists roughly 38,000 clones, roughly 86% of them singletons. This specimen consisted of peripheral blood, obtained before any cancer treatment. These receptor sequences come from a woman between 18 and 50 years old with stage III lung adenocarcinoma. CDR3s include the opening cysteine and the closing phenylalanine or tryptophan. A D gene is named only where the DNA matches it firmly. Only part of the rows carry a size: once, few, many, or a class if the clone is expanded.

TRBD1 | TRBJ2-3 | TRBV7-9 | - | 16 | TGTGCCAGCAGCTTAAGGGGACAGGGGAGCACAGATACGCAGTATTTT | CASSLRGQGSTDTQYF
- | TRBJ2-2 | TRBV20-1 | - | 11 | TGCAGTGCTACTTACGGCGGGGAGCTGTTTTTT | CSATYGGELFF
- | TRBJ1-3 | TRBV7-2 | - | 15 | TGTGCCAGCAGCTTTTCTTCCCGCTCTGGAAACACCATATATTTT | CASSFSSRSGNTIYF
- | TRBJ2-7 | TRBV5-4 | - | 13 | TGTGCCAGCAGTCCTTTACCGGGGTACGAGCAGTACTTC | CASSPLPGYEQYF
- | TRBJ2-1 | TRBV7-8 | - | 13 | TGTGCCAGCAGCCTTCTCAGGGAAGGTGAGCAGTTCTTC | CASSLLREGEQFF
- | TRBJ1-1 | TRBV4-2 | - | 15 | TGTGCCAGCAGCCAAGACATGGCTGTGAACACTGAAGCTTTCTTT | CASSQDMAVNTEAFF
- | TRBJ2-3 | TRBV9 | once | 13 | TGTGCCAGCAGCGTGCGGTACACAGATACGCAGTATTTT | CASSVRYTDTQYF
- | TRBJ2-1 | TRBV27 | - | 12 | TGTGCCAGCAGCAACACCTACAATGAGCAGTTCTTC | CASSNTYNEQFF
TRBD1 | TRBJ1-2 | TRBV27 | - | 15 | TGTGCCAGCAGTTTATCGAAACAGGGGCGAAATGACTACACCTTC | CASSLSKQGRNDYTF
- | TRBJ1-1 | TRBV6-6 | - | 13 | TGTGCCAGCAGTTACCAGGAGAACACTGAAGCTTTCTTT | CASSYQENTEAFF
- | TRBJ2-7 | TRBV6-1 | - | 10 | TGTGCCAGCAGTAGAAATGAGCAGTACTTC | CASSRNEQYF
- | TRBJ2-3 | TRBV7-2 | - | 14 | TGTGCCAGCAGCTCAGGCGGGGGCCGGGATACGCAGTATTTT | CASSSGGGRDTQYF
- | TRBJ1-2 | TRBV6-5 | - | 15 | TGTGCCAGCAGTGACTTAACAACGGGGAGAAATGGCTACACCTTC | CASSDLTTGRNGYTF
- | TRBJ1-1 | TRBV9 | - | 15 | TGTGCCAGCAGCGTAGCAGGGAGGTGGAACACTGAAGCTTTCTTT | CASSVAGRWNTEAFF
- | TRBJ1-2 | TRBV6-5 | - | 14 | TGTGCCAGCACCCGGGGGGGGTCAGTATCGGGCTACACCTTC | CASTRGGSVSGYTF
- | TRBJ2-3 | TRBV7-6 | - | 14 | TGTGCCAGCAGCTTGGAATTTAGCACAGATACGCAGTATTTT | CASSLEFSTDTQYF
TRBD2 | TRBJ2-5 | TRBV6-1 | medium-sized | 12 | TGTGCCAGCAGTGAAAGCGGGGGGGCACAGTACTTC | CASSESGGAQYF
TRBD2 | TRBJ2-5 | TRBV5-4 | - | 18 | TGTGCCAGCAGCCCGGGACTAGCGGGCGGGATGTACCAAGAGACCCAGTACTTC | CASSPGLAGGMYQETQYF
- | TRBJ1-2 | TRBV30 | - | 15 | TGTGCCTGGAGCGACCTGGGGGGCCAAGGCTATGGCTACACCTTC | CAWSDLGGQGYGYTF
TRBD2 | TRBJ2-7 | TRBV11-3 | - | 14 | TGTGCCAGCAGCCAAACGGGGGGCTCCTACGAGCAGTACTTC | CASSQTGGSYEQYF
- | TRBJ2-6 | TRBV7-3 | - | 15 | TGTGCCAGCAGCTTGGACAGTCGGGGGGCCAACGTCCTGACTTTC | CASSLDSRGANVLTF
- | TRBJ2-2 | TRBV5-4 | - | 16 | TGTGCCAGCAGCTTGGGCGGGCAGGGGGGCACCGGGGAGCTGTTTTTT | CASSLGGQGGTGELFF
- | TRBJ2-5 | TRBV11-2 | - | 18 | TGTGCCAGCAGCCGCGCCGGGACGTTACTCTCCCGGGGGGAGACCCAGTACTTC | CASSRAGTLLSRGETQYF
- | TRBJ1-5 | TRBV5-1 | - | 13 | TGCGCCAGCAGGACAGGCGATGAACAGCCCCAGCATTTT | CASRTGDEQPQHF
TRBD1 | TRBJ1-1 | TRBV29-1 | few | 14 | TGCAGCGTTGAAGATCGACAGGGGGCCACTGAAGCTTTCTTT | CSVEDRQGATEAFF
- | TRBJ1-1 | TRBV30 | few | 14 | TGTGCCTGGACGGGGTTTCTTGGGAACACTGAAGCTTTCTTT | CAWTGFLGNTEAFF
- | TRBJ1-5 | TRBV15 | - | 14 | TGTGCCACCAGCCCCACAGAGAGCAATCAGCCCCAGCATTTT | CATSPTESNQPQHF
TRBD2 | TRBJ2-3 | TRBV29-1 | once | 15 | TGCAGCGTCCTACTAGCGGGGGGGGACACAGATACGCAGTATTTT | CSVLLAGGDTDTQYF
TRBD1 | TRBJ1-3 | TRBV11-2 | once | 14 | TGTGCCAGCAGCCTAACAGGGGCTGGAAACACCATATATTTT | CASSLTGAGNTIYF
- | TRBJ1-5 | TRBV5-4 | - | 14 | TGTGCCAGCAGCGAGAACCCATCACACCAGCCCCAGCATTTT | CASSENPSHQPQHF
- | TRBJ1-5 | TRBV20-1 | - | 9 | TGCAGTGCTAACCAGCCCCAGCATTTT | CSANQPQHF
TRBD2 | TRBJ2-2 | TRBV9 | - | 16 | TGTGCCAGCAGCGCACTAGCGGGGTCAAACACCGGGGAGCTGTTTTTT | CASSALAGSNTGELFF
- | TRBJ2-1 | TRBV5-4 | - | 16 | TGTGCCAGCAGATACGATCCGGGGCTTAGTTACAATGAGCAGTTCTTC | CASRYDPGLSYNEQFF
- | TRBJ2-1 | TRBV11-2 | - | 11 | TGTGCCAGCAGCTTAGTGTTAGGTCAGTTCTTC | CASSLVLGQFF
TRBD1 | TRBJ1-2 | TRBV15 | - | 16 | TGTGCCACCAGCAGAGTCCGGGACAGGGTACCGTATGGCTACACCTTC | CATSRVRDRVPYGYTF
- | TRBJ2-2 | TRBV6-1 | - | 14 | TGTGCCAGCCAGAAGCTAGGGCCTCCCTGGGAGCTGTTTTTT | CASQKLGPPWELFF
- | TRBJ1-2 | TRBV6-6 | - | 13 | TGTGCCAGCTTCAGTGAGGACCCTTCTGGCTACACCTTC | CASFSEDPSGYTF
TRBD2 | TRBJ2-7 | TRBV29-1 | - | 13 | TGCAGCGTTCGGGCGGGGGGGTCCTACGAGCAGTACTTC | CSVRAGGSYEQYF
TRBD1 | TRBJ1-6 | TRBV2 | few | 14 | TGTGCCAGCGGATTGGACAGGGGAGATTCACCCCTCCACTTT | CASGLDRGDSPLHF
- | TRBJ2-2 | TRBV10-3 | - | 12 | TGTGCCATCAGTGAAACAGCCGGGGAGCTGTTTTTT | CAISETAGELFF
- | TRBJ1-6 | TRBV18 | - | 15 | TGTGCCAGCTCACCGCTTCGCGGGTCCGATTCACCCCTCCACTTT | CASSPLRGSDSPLHF
TRBD1 | TRBJ2-1 | TRBV7-2 | - | 15 | TGTGCCAGCAGCTCCACCGGGACAGCCTACAATGAGCAGTTCTTC | CASSSTGTAYNEQFF
- | TRBJ2-2 | TRBV19 | - | 16 | TGTGCCAGTAGTATTGAACACACTTTCACGACCGGGGAGCTGTTTTTT | CASSIEHTFTTGELFF
- | TRBJ1-6 | TRBV2 | - | 14 | TGTGCCAGCAGCGGGACCGACGATAATTCACCCCTCCACTTT | CASSGTDDNSPLHF
TRBD1 | TRBJ1-3 | TRBV4-1 | - | 15 | TGCGCCAGCAGCCTTGACAGGGATCCTGGAAACACCATATATTTT | CASSLDRDPGNTIYF
TRBD2 | TRBJ2-7 | TRBV5-4 | - | 18 | TGTGCCAGCAGCGACCCGGGACTAGCGGGGCAAAGCTCCTACGAGCAGTACTTC | CASSDPGLAGQSSYEQYF
- | TRBJ2-1 | TRBV11-3 | - | 16 | TGTGCCAGCAGCCCAGCAACGGCAGGGGACTACAATGAGCAGTTCTTC | CASSPATAGDYNEQFF
- | TRBJ2-1 | TRBV4-1 | - | 16 | TGCGCCAGCAGCCAAGAGGTCGTACGGCTCTACAATGAGCAGTTCTTC | CASSQEVVRLYNEQFF
- | TRBJ1-4 | TRBV20-1 | - | 11 | TGCAGTGCTTACCGCGGCCCGGCCAGGATTTTT | CSAYRGPARIF
- | TRBJ2-2 | TRBV7-9 | - | 16 | TGTGCCAGCAGCTTAGCGCGTAGCAGGGAGACCGGGGAGCTGTTTTTT | CASSLARSRETGELFF
- | TRBJ2-2 | TRBV27 | medium-sized | 12 | TGTGCCAGCGGTCAGGGGAACGGGGAGCTGTTTTTT | CASGQGNGELFF
TRBD2 | TRBJ2-3 | TRBV28 | - | 11 | TGTGCCACCCGGGGGGAAGATACGCAGTATTTT | CATRGEDTQYF
- | TRBJ2-1 | TRBV27 | - | 19 | TGTGCCAGCAGTTTATCGAACGAGGGTTCTACGGGCTCCTACAATGAGCAGTTCTTC | CASSLSNEGSTGSYNEQFF